The 6 T cell receptor beta chains below come from one sample, sequenced in a study of technical replicates of blood from several donors. Assay used: immunoSEQ multiplex PCR; TCRdb lists only in-frame clones, some missing. The sample gives 75,000 to 90,000 clones, just over 90% of which show up once; 0.24% is in the top ten. The specimen sequenced was T cells isolated from PBMCs. The origin of the receptors is a human donor in good health.

The chain recombines TRBV7-9 with TRBJ1-1, with TRBD1 matching over 9 bases. V dropped 6 bases and J dropped 10; count of bases not matched to a gene: 9. This CDR3 contains 13 residues. Germline-derived CDR1 and CDR2 are SEHNR and FQNEAQ (reference sequence). The CDR3 sequence: CASRPGTGRGAFF. The DNA for the CDR3 is TGTGCCAGCAGGCCTGGGACAGGGCGTGGAGCTTTCTTT. The variable domain in full, with the rest retrieved from reference TRBV7-9 and TRBJ1-1, is DTGVSQNPRHKITKRGQNVTFRCDPISEHNRLYWYRQTLGQGPEFLTYFQNEAQLEKSRLLSDRFSAERPKGSFSTLEIQRTEQGDSAMYLCASRPGTGRGAFFGQGTRLTVV.

This clone was observed a single time. This sequence joins TRBV14 and TRBJ2-3; TRBD1 is a possible D gene (5 bases). CDR3 size: 15 residues. Trimming took 1 base from V and 4 from J, leaving 12 bases between them. The germline V gene encodes CDR1 SGHDN and CDR2 FVKESK. CDR3: CASSQGFARADTQYF. CDR3 DNA: TGTGCCAGCAGCCAAGGGTTCGCCAGGGCAGATACGCAGTATTTT.

The chain couples TRBV11-2 to TRBJ2-1; D not resolved. The CDR3 is 15 residues long. Trimming cost V 0 bases and J 4 bases, with 10 bases left between them. Germline values: CDR1 SGHAT, CDR2 FQNNGV. CDR3 DNA sequence: TGTGCCAGCAGCTTAGATCACGCCCTATACAATGAGCAGTTCTTC. Translation gives CASSLDHALYNEQFF. Full variable domain (missing parts from reference TRBV11-2 and TRBJ2-1): EAGVAQSPRYKIIEKRQSVAFWCNPISGHATLYWYQQILGQGPKLLIQFQNNGVVDDSQLPKDRFSAERLKGVDSTLKIQPAKLEDSAVYLCASSLDHALYNEQFFGPGTRLTVL.

This chain links TRBV12-5 with TRBJ1-2; TRBD1 matches at 7 bases. The J segment lost 6 bases and the V segment lost 0 bases, leaving 7 bases of the junction unmatched. Germline CDR1 and CDR2: LGHNT and FRNRAP. CDR3 length: 15 residues. The CDR3 sequence: CASGLVLGGLDGYTF. The DNA for the CDR3 is TGTGCTAGTGGTTTGGTACTAGGGGGCCTGGATGGCTACACCTTC. The full variable domain, rest sourced from reference TRBV12-5 and TRBJ1-2, is DARVTQTPRHKVTEMGQEVTMRCQPILGHNTVFWYRQTMMQGLELLAYFRNRAPLDDSGMPKDRFSAEMPDATLATLKIQPSEPRDSAVYFCASGLVLGGLDGYTFGSGTRLTVV.

The V call is TRBV9, the J call TRBJ2-1; D possibly corresponds to TRBD2 (5 bases). Between the trimmed V and J ends, which lost 0 bases and 6 bases, there was a span of 7 bases. The CDR3 runs to 13 residues. CDR1 and CDR2 from the germline V gene are SGDLS and YYNGEE. As DNA, the CDR3 is TGTGCCAGCAGCGTAGGCGAGGGCAATGAGCAGTTCTTC. Its translation: CASSVGEGNEQFF. Full variable domain (outside the CDR3, taken from reference TRBV9 and TRBJ2-1): DSGVTQTPKHLITATGQRVTLRCSPRSGDLSVYWYQQSLDQGLQFLIQYYNGEERAKGNILERFSAQQFPDLHSELNLSSLELGDSALYFCASSVGEGNEQFFGPGTRLTVL.

A few counts support this clone. This chain joins TRBV20-1 and TRBJ1-1; D unresolved. V was shortened by 7 bases and J by 5 bases, with 11 bases between the two germline ends. The CDR3 sequence is 11 residues long. CDR1 DFQATT and CDR2 SNEGSKA come from the germline V gene (reference sequence). Written as DNA, the CDR3 is TGCAGTGTCGGGAGAGGAACTGAAGCTTTCTTT. Amino acid sequence: CSVGRGTEAFF.